This TCR beta chain was retrieved from a study of blood T cell repertoires in COVID-19. Overall study context: Sites in the United States, Italy and Spain provided acute and convalescent COVID-19 samples. PBMCs, B-cell-depleted T cells, or T cells were the source of the cDNA or gDNA that made up the material.

Study processing details: It was from reference gene primer amplification that nucleated cell counts were estimated. Generated by immunoSEQ multiplex PCR, the TCRdb table keeps only in-frame clones and is missing some. V and J calls and clone size are copied from that table; D and trimming were computed from the DNA. The table shows 80,000 to 95,000 clones, with roughly 85% occurring only once. The V gene lost 4 bases and the J gene lost 8 bases, with 14 bases spanning the gap. Germline-derived CDR1 and CDR2 are MRHNA and SNTAGT. The CDR3 is 13 residues long. Sequenced sample: peripheral blood. The receptor was isolated from a man older than 75 with acute or convalescent COVID-19. The chain joins TRBV6-4 to TRBJ1-2, with D maybe TRBD1 (6 bases). The CDR3 DNA is TGTGCCAGCAGTGCCACGGGACAAGGGGGCTACACCTTC. Its protein is CASSATGQGGYTF.